This T cell receptor beta chain was observed in a study of shared clonotypes between healthy human individuals. Findings and limits, study-wide: Estimated richness values were generally larger in naive subsets than in memory subsets.

CDR3 length: 16 amino acids. The germline CDR1 and CDR2 sequences are SGHRS and YFSETQ. V lost 2 bases and J lost 6; bases outside the gene matches: 9. Assay used: immunoSEQ multiplex PCR; TCRdb lists only in-frame clones, some missing. The table has under 1,900,000 clones, roughly 98.5% seen once. About this clone itself: Its matching antigen is unknown.

The J gene is TRBJ1-4, the V gene TRBV5-1; 8 nucleotides line up with TRBD1. The sequencing sample was made of naive CD4+ T cells sorted from blood. The subset denotes: CD45RA+ positively selected. The TCR originated in a man aged 25-45 years in good health. DNA for the CDR3: TGCGCCAGCAGCTTCCAACCAGGGGGCGCGGATGAAAAACTGTTTTTT. Protein: CASSFQPGGADEKLFF.